The 31 T cell receptor beta chains presented below share a single source sample, sequenced in a study of CD8+CD57+ T cells in acquired aplastic anemia. The TCR beta profiling, which covered VDJ combination and CDR3 sequence, was carried out using genomic DNA as the template. MiXCR, run by TCRdb on the reads, gives a single entry per CDR3 protein. Of 400,000 to 450,000 distinct CDR3 sequences listed, about two thirds are singletons. Sample: sorted CD4+, CD8+, or CD8+CD57+ T cells (not recorded which) from PBMCs. These receptors were taken from a human donor in good health, serving as a control.

This chain links TRBV5-4 with TRBJ2-1; TRBD1 might be the D (5 bases). This CDR3 is 15 amino acids long. V lost 0 bases to trimming and J lost 4 bases, with 11 bases between them. The V gene's germline CDR1 is SGHNT and CDR2 YYREEE (reference sequence). As DNA, the CDR3 is TGTGCCAGCAGCTTGGGACAGATAAGGTACAATGAGCAGTTCTTC. Encoded protein: CASSLGQIRYNEQFF.

Regarding this clonotype: At one end the junction does not follow the germline gene, possibly because of a read error. The V call is TRBV5-5, the J call TRBJ2-7; 7 bases are a match to TRBD1. CDR1 and CDR2 from the germline V gene are SGHKS and YYEKEE (reference sequence). The CDR3 is made up of 13 amino acids. Here the CDR3 reads CASSLRQGHEQYF. The CDR3 DNA reads as TGCGCCAGCAGCTTGCGACAGGGACACGAGCAGTACTTC.

The chain links TRBV7-2 to TRBJ2-3, with no clear D. CDR1 is SGHTA, CDR2 FQGNSA, per germline. There are 15 residues in the CDR3. V shed 2 bases and J shed 6 bases, with 15 bases lying between them. As DNA, the CDR3 is TGTGCCAGCAGCTTAAGCCGGTTGATCACTGATACGCAGTATTTT. Amino acid sequence: CASSLSRLITDTQYF.

At least ten counts were recorded for this clonotype. J is TRBJ2-1 and V is TRBV7-8; 7 nucleotides match TRBD1. Germline V gene data show CDR1 as SGHVS and CDR2 as FQNEAQ. Losses at the gene ends were 6 bases for V and 3 bases for J; bases not matched to a gene: 8. This CDR3 spans 15 amino acids. CDR3 region: CASSSGTASYNEQFF. CDR3 nucleotide sequence: TGTGCCAGCAGTTCCGGGACAGCAAGCTACAATGAGCAGTTCTTC.

V is TRBV4-3 and J is TRBJ1-5; D is perhaps TRBD1 (5 bases). The germline V gene has CDR1 LGHNA and CDR2 YSLEER. CDR3 length equals 12 residues. The CDR3 region has the DNA TGCACCGGCCAGGGACGTAATCAGCCCCAGCATTTT. This codes for CTGQGRNQPQHF.

The chain employs TRBV15 and TRBJ2-1; D not certain. Germline CDR1 is LNHNV and CDR2 is YYDKDF (reference sequence). This CDR3 is 16 amino acids long. V was trimmed by 0 bases and J by 7 bases, leaving 16 bases between them. The DNA for the CDR3 is TGTGCCACCAGCAGAGATGTGGGGTTAAAAGGAAATGAGCAGTTCTTC. Its protein is CATSRDVGLKGNEQFF.

The CDR3 reads CASSSTGTGPYEQYF. CDR3 nucleotides: TGTGCCAGCAGCTCAACCGGGACAGGGCCATACGAGCAGTACTTC. V gene TRBV7-9 combines with J gene TRBJ2-7; TRBD1 matches 9 bases. The CDR3 sequence is 15 residues long. Per the germline V gene, CDR1 is SEHNR and CDR2 is FQNEAQ (reference sequence). The ends lost 4 bases at V and 4 bases at J; junction bases unmatched: 8.

The chain uses TRBV9 and TRBJ2-1, with 11 bases lining up with TRBD1. Near its end, the DNA agrees better with TRBJ2-7, so the J call may be wrong. The germline CDR1 and CDR2 sequences are SGDLS and YYNGEE. There are 15 residues in the CDR3. CDR3: CASSVGGTGGYEQYF. The CDR3 nucleotides read TGTGCCAGCAGCGTAGGCGGGACAGGGGGGTACGAGCAGTACTTC.

This clonotype came up many times. V usage is TRBV5-5 and J usage is TRBJ1-2; no definite D call. The V end lost 1 base, the J end lost 8 bases, and 12 bases lay between the germline ends. The CDR3 runs 13 residues. CDR1 is SGHKS and CDR2 is YYEKEE in the germline V gene (reference sequence). The CDR3 DNA follows: TGTGCCAGCAGCTTGACTGGGTTTGGCGGCTACACCTTC. Protein: CASSLTGFGGYTF.

The chain combines TRBV12-3 or TRBV12-4 with TRBJ2-7; 7 bases align to TRBD1. Germline trimming cut 5 bases from V and 6 bases from J; bases unmatched to any gene: 13. The CDR3 extends over 15 amino acids. The CDR3 here is CASSRVGLTGVEQYF. The CDR3 DNA reads TGTGCCAGCAGTCGAGTAGGCCTCACAGGGGTCGAGCAGTACTTC.

This clonotype has more than one count but fewer than ten. CDR3: CASSQGGSYRAASGNQPQHF. The CDR3 coding sequence is TGTGCCAGCAGCCAAGGAGGGTCCTACAGGGCGGCAAGCGGCAATCAGCCCCAGCATTTT. The V call is TRBV3-1, the J call TRBJ1-5; TRBD1 is a possible D gene (6 bases). Germline lookup yields CDR1 LGHDT and CDR2 YNNKEL (reference sequence). Between the trimmed V and J ends, which lost 1 base and 2 bases, there was a span of 24 bases. The CDR3 sequence is 20 residues long.

With respect to this clonotype: The CDR3 end shows no conserved phenylalanine or tryptophan, and so a read error is likely. This chain connects TRBV15 to TRBJ2-7, with 7 nucleotides matching TRBD1. This CDR3 spans 15 amino acids. With V trimmed by 1 base and J by 5 bases, 8 bases remained unmatched. The germline CDR1 and CDR2 sequences are LNHNV and YYDKDF (reference sequence). CDR3 coding DNA: TGTGCCACCAGCAGAGGGGGCAGGGGGTTTCACGAGCAGTACCTC. This sequence encodes CATSRGGRGFHEQYL.

This clonotype appeared once. This likely comes from a read error, as the CDR3 has no conserved phenylalanine or tryptophan at its end. The limits of the CDR3 on the DNA are not certain, so only TCRdb's listed CDR3 is given. V and J are TRBV7-2 and TRBJ2-7; no DNA check was done on the table's D call, TRBD1. The CDR3 contains 13 residues when both ends are counted. Per the germline V gene, CDR1 is SGHTA and CDR2 is FQGNSA. CDR3 sequence: CASSPASGSNKYA.

In the case of this clonotype: One junction end does not reproduce the germline sequence, and a read error may be involved. The V gene is TRBV7-2, the J gene TRBJ1-1; no reliable D call. This CDR3 spans 14 amino acids. Germline CDR1 SGHTA, CDR2 FQGNSA. CDR3 loop: CASSLTRTASYDQF. DNA for the CDR3: TGTGCCAGCAGCTTGACGAGGACGGCTTCCTACGATCAGTTT. Full variable domain (outside the CDR3, taken from reference TRBV7-2 and TRBJ1-1): GAGVSQSPSNKVTEKGKDVELRCDPISGHTALYWYRQSLGQGLEFLIYFQGNSAPDKSGLPSDRFSAERTGGSVSTLTIQRTQQEDSAVYLCASSLTRTASYDQFGQGTRLTVV.

Remarks on this clonotype: The junction departs from the called germline gene at one end, perhaps through a read error. V usage is TRBV19 and J usage is TRBJ1-3, with a weak D call TRBD1 (5 bases). The CDR3 is 15 amino acids. Germline lookup yields CDR1 LNHDA and CDR2 SQIVND (reference sequence). CDR3 bases: TGTGCCAGCAGCGCAGGAGGGGCCGAGCGAAAAACCATATATTTT. It translates to CASSAGGAERKTIYF.

The table lists this clonotype with many counts. The chain has TRBV7-3 and TRBJ2-1; 9 nucleotides agree with TRBD1. Germline V lookup: CDR1 SGHTA, CDR2 FQGTGA. Germline trimming cut 2 bases from V and 2 bases from J; bases unmatched to any gene: 13. The CDR3 consists of 19 residues. The CDR3 sequence is CASSLYPGTGRKPYNEQFF. The CDR3 DNA reads TGTGCCAGCAGCTTATACCCTGGGACAGGGCGTAAACCCTACAATGAGCAGTTCTTC.

With respect to this clonotype: One junction end disagrees with the germline gene, perhaps due to a read error. The chain carries TRBV20-1 and TRBJ2-3; the match to TRBD2 covers 8 bases. The CDR3 loop spans 14 amino acids. Germline V gene data show CDR1 as DFQATT and CDR2 as SNEGSKA (reference sequence). The CDR3 region is CSARGGGLTDTQYF. Written as DNA, the CDR3 is TGCAGTGCCAGAGGCGGGGGGCTAACAGATACGCAGTATTTT.

A few counts support this clonotype. Its ends do not fully match the called genes, so a read error is possible. V usage is TRBV7-9 and J usage is TRBJ1-6; no definite D call. The CDR3 is 12 amino acids. The germline V gene encodes CDR1 SEHNR and CDR2 FQNEAQ (reference sequence). The CDR3 spells CASSQVGRPLHF. In DNA form, the CDR3 reads TGCGCCAGCAGCCAAGTCGGAAGACCCCTCCACTTT.

The chain employs TRBV5-1 and TRBJ2-2; D possibly corresponds to TRBD1 (6 bases). CDR3 length: 15 amino acids. CDR1 and CDR2 from the germline V gene are SGHRS and YFSETQ. V dropped 2 bases and J dropped 3 bases, with 11 bases sitting between them. The CDR3 bases are TGCGCCAGCAGCTTCAGGGGAGCTTACACCGGGGAGCTGTTTTTT. This sequence encodes CASSFRGAYTGELFF.

The chain carries TRBV7-2 and TRBJ1-6; D may be TRBD1 (5 bases). Per germline, CDR1 SGHTA and CDR2 FQGNSA. CDR3 length equals 14 residues. Trimming shortened V by 3 bases and J by 8 bases, and 11 bases separated the two germline ends. CDR3 sequence: CASSFGRDDSPLHF. CDR3 DNA: TGTGCCAGCAGCTTCGGCAGGGATGATTCACCCCTCCACTTT. The full variable domain, with the rest looked up from reference TRBV7-2 and TRBJ1-6, is GAGVSQSPSNKVTEKGKDVELRCDPISGHTALYWYRQSLGQGLEFLIYFQGNSAPDKSGLPSDRFSAERTGGSVSTLTIQRTQQEDSAVYLCASSFGRDDSPLHFGNGTRLTVT.

Of note for this clonotype: The junction departs from the called germline gene at one end, perhaps through a read error. The chain joins TRBV7-9 to TRBJ1-5; D remains unclear. The germline V gene has CDR1 SEHNR and CDR2 FQNEAQ (reference sequence). This CDR3 has 14 residues. In DNA form, the CDR3 reads TGTGCCAGCAGCTTAGCCACACCGGGTCCCCTCCAGTTTTTT. Amino acids: CASSLATPGPLQFF.

With respect to this clonotype: The CDR3 does not end in the conserved phenylalanine or tryptophan, so this is likely a read error. The DNA is omitted, as the CDR3 cannot be located on it reliably, and the CDR3 follows TCRdb's listing. V and J are TRBV7-6 and TRBJ1-1; TRBD1, as called in the table, went unchecked against the DNA. A total of 12 residues make up the CDR3, ends included. Germline V gene sequence: CDR1 SGHVS, CDR2 FNYEAQ. CDR3: CASSLHAFNAPL.

Concerning this clonotype: As the CDR3 is not closed by the conserved phenylalanine or tryptophan, this likely results from a read error. The chain is built from TRBV19 and TRBJ2-7; D gene unclear. Germline CDR1 and CDR2: LNHDA and SQIVND (reference sequence). This CDR3 is 12 amino acids long. CDR3 nucleotide sequence: TGTGCCAGTAGTCTGGGGTTTTACGCGCAGTACCAC. Translation gives CASSLGFYAQYH.

V usage is TRBV19 and J usage is TRBJ1-4; 10 nucleotides align to TRBD1. Germline CDR1 reads LNHDA; CDR2 reads SQIVND (reference sequence). The V gene end was trimmed by 4 bases and the J gene end by 6 bases; junction bases not matched to a gene: 11. This CDR3 contains 17 residues. For the CDR3, the DNA is TGTGCCAGTAGTAGCCACTTCCGGGACAGGGGAGATGAAAAACTGTTTTTT. It specifies CASSSHFRDRGDEKLFF.

Turning to this clonotype: A clone one base away is much larger, so this may be a read error. The CDR3 carries no conserved terminal phenylalanine or tryptophan, so it likely arises from a read error. The rearrangement joins TRBV6-5 to TRBJ2-3; D is unclear. The V and J ends lost 4 bases and 1 base respectively, with 6 bases between them. Germline lookup yields CDR1 MNHEY and CDR2 SVGAGI. This CDR3 is 13 amino acids long. DNA for the CDR3: TGTGCCAGCAGTTTTTTCGGCACAGATACGCAGTATCTT. Encoded protein: CASSFFGTDTQYL.

This chain connects TRBV14 to TRBJ1-2, with a possible D match to TRBD1 (5 bases). Germline V gene data show CDR1 as SGHDN and CDR2 as FVKESK. CDR3 length equals 14 residues. V shed 8 bases and J shed 3 bases, with 16 bases lying between them. For the CDR3, the DNA is TGTGCCAGCGGCCTGGGGGACGGCCACTATGGCTACACCTTC. Translation: CASGLGDGHYGYTF.

The chain recombines TRBV15 with TRBJ2-7; TRBD2 might be the D (6 bases). CDR3 size: 13 residues. The V gene's germline CDR1 is LNHNV and CDR2 YYDKDF (reference sequence). Trimming shortened V by 3 bases and J by 11 bases, and 17 bases separated the two germline ends. CDR3 sequence reads: CATSSGGSYGEYF. DNA of the CDR3: TGTGCCACCAGCAGTGGGGGGAGCTACGGGGAGTACTTC.

For this clonotype: One junction end does not reproduce the germline sequence, and a read error may be involved. The gene calls are TRBV2 and TRBJ2-2; D tentatively fits TRBD1 or TRBD2 (5 bases each). The CDR3 runs 15 residues. CDR1 is SNHLY and CDR2 is FYNNEI in the germline V gene. The CDR3 nucleotides read TGTGCCAGCAGTGTTCCCGGGGCGAGGGACGGCGACACGTTCTTT. It translates to CASSVPGARDGDTFF.

This sequence joins TRBV10-3 and TRBJ2-3; D gene uncertain. The V and J ends lost 10 bases and 4 bases respectively, with 12 bases between them. The CDR3 covers 12 residues. Germline V gene data show CDR1 as ENHRY and CDR2 as SYGVKD. CDR3 DNA: TGTGCCACCTCTAGAGCCGCAGATACGCAGTATTTT. This encodes CATSRAADTQYF.

Notes on this clonotype: One end of the junction varies from germline; a read error may be responsible. The V gene is TRBV7-3, the J gene TRBJ1-5; 7 positions agree with TRBD1. Germline assignment: CDR1 SGHTA and CDR2 FQGTGA. CDR3 length: 14 amino acids. The DNA for the CDR3 is TGTGCCAGCAGCCTCCTGGGGAGGGGGCCTAATGAAAAATTT. This codes for CASSLLGRGPNEKF.

The rearrangement links TRBV9 to TRBJ1-6; 9 bases are shared with TRBD1. V gave up 3 bases and J gave up 18 bases; unmatched junction bases: 13. CDR3 length: 14 residues. Germline V gives CDR1 SGDLS, CDR2 YYNGEE. CDR3 in amino acids: CASSAKQTGGTPHF. In DNA, the CDR3 is TGTGCCAGCAGCGCTAAGCAGACAGGGGGTACACCCCACTTT.